The 12 T cell receptor beta chains below all came from one sample that was sequenced in a study. TCRdb called the 5' RACE reads again in MiXCR, with one record for every CDR3 protein. The table has nearly 40,000 distinct CDR3 sequences, 18% seen once. The sequencing sample was made of naive CD4+ T cells sorted from a lymph node. As for subset: naive CD4+ T cells, CD4+CD45RA+CD25-. These receptors originate from a female donor with breast cancer.

V gene TRBV20-1 combines with J gene TRBJ1-5; 10 bases fit TRBD1. In germline, CDR1 is DFQATT, CDR2 SNEGSKA (reference sequence). V was pared by 6 bases and J by 1 base, with 9 bases of the junction left unmatched. The CDR3 contains 16 residues. The CDR3 nucleotides are TGCAGTGCCGTCTTCGGGACAGGGGCGAGCAATCAGCCCCAGCATTTT. It specifies CSAVFGTGASNQPQHF.

This clonotype was picked up many times. The genes are TRBV9 and TRBJ2-7, with D maybe TRBD1 (5 bases). Trimming removed 0 bases at V and 10 bases at J, with 17 bases between. The CDR3 has 14 amino acids. CDR1 and CDR2 from the germline V gene are SGDLS and YYNGEE. The CDR3 loop reads CASSVEPAQGGQYF. The DNA for the CDR3 is TGTGCCAGCAGCGTAGAACCCGCGCAGGGCGGACAGTACTTC.

V usage is TRBV12-3 or TRBV12-4 and J usage is TRBJ1-1; no reliable D call. The CDR3 totals 13 residues. The V gene lost 3 bases and the J gene lost 4 bases, with 9 bases spanning the gap. CDR3 sequence (DNA): TGTGCCAGCAGTTTGTGGCAGGTCACTGAAGCTTTCTTT. Translated, it gives CASSLWQVTEAFF.

This clonotype was counted many times. The V gene is TRBV6-6, the J gene TRBJ1-5, with D perhaps TRBD1 (6 bases). The CDR3 spans 12 residues. The V end lost 7 bases, the J end lost 10 bases, and 14 bases lay between the germline ends. Germline-derived CDR1 and CDR2 are MNHNY and SVGAGI (reference sequence). The CDR3 DNA reads as TGTGCCAGCAAAGCGACGGGGGCCCCCCAGCATTTT. It translates to CASKATGAPQHF.

This clonotype was counted ten times or more. The V call is TRBV6-1, the J call TRBJ1-1; tentatively, D is TRBD1 (6 bases). Trimming left V 7 bases short and J 11 bases short, with 20 bases between. Germline V gene data show CDR1 as MNHNS and CDR2 as SASEGT. The length of the CDR3 is 13 residues. The CDR3 DNA reads as TGTGCCAGCAACGACACACCAGGGCAGGGGGCTTTCTTT. It specifies CASNDTPGQGAFF.

This chain links TRBV4-3 with TRBJ2-1; 7 bases line up with TRBD2. Germline V gene data show CDR1 as LGHNA and CDR2 as YSLEER. The CDR3 is made up of 15 amino acids. J lost 11 bases, V lost 2 bases, and 12 bases had no gene match. This CDR3 is CASSQFSGRPQKQFF. In nucleotides, the CDR3 is TGCGCCAGCAGCCAATTTAGCGGGCGGCCTCAAAAGCAGTTCTTC.

The chain uses TRBV5-1 and TRBJ2-1; 10 positions match TRBD2. Looked up from germline, CDR1 is SGHRS and CDR2 is YFSETQ. V was pared by 5 bases and J by 2 bases, with 4 bases of the junction left unmatched. This CDR3 is built from 15 residues. The CDR3 loop reads CASRSSGGPYNEQFF. Here the CDR3 DNA reads TGCGCCAGCAGATCTAGCGGGGGCCCCTACAATGAGCAGTTCTTC. The full variable domain, in which reference TRBV5-1 and TRBJ2-1 provide the parts outside the CDR3, is KAGVTQTPRYLIKTRGQQVTLSCSPISGHRSVSWYQQTPGQGLQFLFEYFSETQRNKGNFPGRFSGRQFSNSRSEMNVSTLELGDSALYLCASRSSGGPYNEQFFGPGTRLTVL.

V usage is TRBV6-5 and J usage is TRBJ2-2; 7 bases agree with TRBD2. J lost 3 bases, V lost 0 bases, and 4 bases had no gene match. The CDR3 extends over 16 amino acids. Germline assignment: CDR1 MNHEY and CDR2 SVGAGI. The CDR3 nucleotides read TGTGCCAGCAGTTACTCGAAGCTAGCGGACACCGGGGAGCTGTTTTTT. Its protein is CASSYSKLADTGELFF.

The chain joins TRBV9 to TRBJ1-1, with a possible D match to TRBD1 (5 bases). Germline lookup yields CDR1 SGDLS and CDR2 YYNGEE. The CDR3 runs to 14 residues. Trimming cost V 3 bases and J 0 bases, with 9 bases left between them. CDR3 bases: TGTGCCAGCAGCGGGGGACCCTTGAACACTGAAGCTTTCTTT. Its protein is CASSGGPLNTEAFF.

This clonotype was seen only a few times. The chain joins TRBV3-1 to TRBJ2-7; 11 nucleotides align to TRBD2. V lost 5 bases to trimming and J lost 6 bases; unmatched junction nucleotides: 6. Germline CDR1 LGHDT, CDR2 YNNKEL (reference sequence). This CDR3 is 14 amino acids long. CDR3 loop: CASSYQGTSGEQYF. In DNA, the CDR3 is TGTGCCAGCAGCTATCAAGGGACTAGCGGCGAGCAGTACTTC.

This clonotype was observed many times. The gene calls are TRBV7-2 and TRBJ2-7; the match to TRBD1 covers 10 bases. From germline, CDR1 is SGHTA and CDR2 FQGNSA. The length of the CDR3 is 14 residues. The V and J ends lost 6 bases and 5 bases, in that order; junction bases with no gene match: 7. Written as DNA, the CDR3 is TGTGCCAGCAGACACCGGGACAGGGGAGACGAGCAGTACTTC. Its translation is CASRHRDRGDEQYF. Based on the CDR3 plus reference TRBV7-2 and TRBJ2-7, the full variable domain is GAGVSQSPSNKVTEKGKDVELRCDPISGHTALYWYRQSLGQGLEFLIYFQGNSAPDKSGLPSDRFSAERTGGSVSTLTIQRTQQEDSAVYLCASRHRDRGDEQYFGPGTRLTVT.

At least ten counts were recorded for this clonotype. V gene TRBV20-1 combines with J gene TRBJ2-1; maybe TRBD2 (5 bases). This CDR3 is 14 amino acids long. Germline CDR1 reads DFQATT; CDR2 reads SNEGSKA (reference sequence). V was trimmed by 3 bases and J by 10 bases, leaving 19 bases between them. The CDR3 DNA follows: TGCAGTGCTAGGGATACCTTAGCGCAGACAGAGCAGTTCTTC. Residues: CSARDTLAQTEQFF.